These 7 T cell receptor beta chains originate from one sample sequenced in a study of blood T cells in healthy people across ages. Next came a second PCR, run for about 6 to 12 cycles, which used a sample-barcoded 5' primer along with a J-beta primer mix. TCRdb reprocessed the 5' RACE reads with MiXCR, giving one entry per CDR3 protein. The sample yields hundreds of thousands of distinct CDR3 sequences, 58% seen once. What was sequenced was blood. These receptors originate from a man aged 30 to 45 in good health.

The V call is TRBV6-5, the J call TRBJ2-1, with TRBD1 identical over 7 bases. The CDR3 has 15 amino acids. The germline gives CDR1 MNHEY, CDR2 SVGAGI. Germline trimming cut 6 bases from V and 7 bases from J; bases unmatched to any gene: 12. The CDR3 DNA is TGTGCCAGCAGACAACAGACAGGGTTTGAGAATGAGCAGTTCTTC. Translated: CASRQQTGFENEQFF.

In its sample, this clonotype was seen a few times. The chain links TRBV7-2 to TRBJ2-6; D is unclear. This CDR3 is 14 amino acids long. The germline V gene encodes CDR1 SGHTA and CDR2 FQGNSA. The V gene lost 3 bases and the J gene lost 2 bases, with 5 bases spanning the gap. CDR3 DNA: TGTGCCAGCAGCTTCAGACCTGGGGCCAACGTCCTGACTTTC. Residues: CASSFRPGANVLTF.

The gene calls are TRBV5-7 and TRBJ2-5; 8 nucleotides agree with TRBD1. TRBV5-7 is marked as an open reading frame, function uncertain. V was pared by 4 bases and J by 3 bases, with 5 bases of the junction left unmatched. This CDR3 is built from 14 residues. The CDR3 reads CASSPEDREETQYF. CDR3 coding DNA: TGTGCCAGCAGCCCGGAGGACAGGGAAGAGACCCAGTACTTC.

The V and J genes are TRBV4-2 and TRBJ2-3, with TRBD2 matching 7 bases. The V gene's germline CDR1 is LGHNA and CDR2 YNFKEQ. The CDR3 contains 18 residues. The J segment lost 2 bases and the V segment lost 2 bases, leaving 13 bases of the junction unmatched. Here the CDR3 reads CASSQNPRRGVHTDTQYF. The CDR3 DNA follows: TGTGCCAGCAGCCAAAACCCTAGACGGGGGGTCCACACAGATACGCAGTATTTT.

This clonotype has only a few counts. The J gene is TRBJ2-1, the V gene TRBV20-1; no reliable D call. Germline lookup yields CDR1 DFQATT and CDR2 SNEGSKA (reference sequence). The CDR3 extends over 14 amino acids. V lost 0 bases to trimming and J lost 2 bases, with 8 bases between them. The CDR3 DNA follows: TGCAGTGCTAGAGATGGTCGGACCTACAATGAGCAGTTCTTC. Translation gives CSARDGRTYNEQFF.

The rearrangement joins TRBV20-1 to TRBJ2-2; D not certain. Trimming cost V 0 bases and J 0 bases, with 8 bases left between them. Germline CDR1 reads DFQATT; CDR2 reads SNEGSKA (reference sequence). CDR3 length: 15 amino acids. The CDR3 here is CSAREVRTNTGELFF. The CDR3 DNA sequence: TGCAGTGCTAGAGAGGTCAGAACGAACACCGGGGAGCTGTTTTTT.

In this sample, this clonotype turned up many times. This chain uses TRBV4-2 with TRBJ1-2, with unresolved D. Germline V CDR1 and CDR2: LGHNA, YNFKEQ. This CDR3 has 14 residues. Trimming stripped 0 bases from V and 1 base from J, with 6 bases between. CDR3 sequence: CASSQEGGNYGYTF. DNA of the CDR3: TGTGCCAGCAGCCAAGAGGGTGGTAACTATGGCTACACCTTC.